This T cell receptor (beta chain) appears in the sequencing data of a study of blood T cells in healthy people across ages. Study-wide findings and caveats: In long-lived donors, naive CD4+ cell counts and diversity exceeded those of aged donors. Donor CMV status was unknown, possibly confounding expanded clonotype changes. A roughly linear age-dependent decrease characterized TCR beta diversity per million T cells.

Per sample, extraction of total RNA gave at least 5.5 micrograms in every case. The CDR3 has 18 residues. The germline V gene encodes CDR1 SGHTA and CDR2 FQGNSA. Trimming pared 6 bases from V and 0 bases from J, leaving 18 bases between. This clonotype occurred many times. Its antigen is undetermined. Combining a sample-barcoded 5' primer with a J-beta primer mix, a second PCR ran for about 6 to 12 cycles. TCRdb used MiXCR to reprocess the 5' RACE reads, holding one entry per CDR3 protein. The sample gives about 930,000 distinct CDR3 sequences, roughly 28% of which show up once; more than 8.5% is in the top ten. This sample also belongs to another study, concerning T cells of mothers and their children.

The sequenced sample was blood. The sequence came from a woman aged 35 to 49 in good health. The chain employs TRBV7-2 and TRBJ2-6; D is undetermined. The CDR3 is CASRPFRGGPSGANVLTF. CDR3 bases: TGTGCCAGCAGGCCGTTTCGAGGCGGACCCTCTGGGGCCAACGTCCTGACTTTC.